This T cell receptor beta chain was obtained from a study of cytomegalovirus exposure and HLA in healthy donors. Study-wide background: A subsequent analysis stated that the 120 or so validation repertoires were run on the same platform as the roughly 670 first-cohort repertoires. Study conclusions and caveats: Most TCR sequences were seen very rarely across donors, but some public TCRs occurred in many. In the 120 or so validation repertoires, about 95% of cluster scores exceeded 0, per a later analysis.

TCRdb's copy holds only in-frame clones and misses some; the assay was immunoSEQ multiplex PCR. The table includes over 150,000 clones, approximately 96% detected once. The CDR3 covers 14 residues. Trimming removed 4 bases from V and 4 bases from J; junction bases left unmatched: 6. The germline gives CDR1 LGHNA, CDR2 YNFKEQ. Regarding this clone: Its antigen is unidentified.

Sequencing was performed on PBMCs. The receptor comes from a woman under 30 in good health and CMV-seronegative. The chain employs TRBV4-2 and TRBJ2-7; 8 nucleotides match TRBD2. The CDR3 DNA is TGTGCCAGCAGCCGGTCCTCTAGCGGGTACGAGCAGTACTTC. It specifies CASSRSSSGYEQYF.